This paragraph covers one T cell receptor beta chain sequence. Its antigen is still unknown. The CDR3 runs 14 residues. From germline, CDR1 is SGDLS and CDR2 YYNGEE. Trimming at V came to 5 bases and at J to 1 base, leaving 3 bases not matched to a gene. A sample-barcoded 5' primer and a J-beta primer mix were used in a second PCR of about 6 to 11 cycles. TCRdb ran MiXCR on the 5' RACE reads and lists one entry per CDR3 protein. The repertoire holds about 680,000 distinct CDR3 sequences, with 45% to 50% as singletons. These data originate in a study of blood T cells in healthy people across ages. Findings and caveats of the study: Long-lived donors exceeded aged donors in naive CD4+ cells and diversity. Diversity of TCR beta correlated strongly with naive T cell percentage.

The origin of this receptor is a woman between 55 and 75 years old in good health. The chain joins TRBV9 to TRBJ2-3, with 8 bases aligning to TRBD1. Source material: blood. Written as DNA, the CDR3 is TGTGCCAGCAGGCCGACAGGGGGCACAGATACGCAGTATTTT. It codes for CASRPTGGTDTQYF.